Sequencing of this TCR beta chain was carried out in a study of regulatory T cells in long-lasting Graves disease. This sample's time point: newly diagnosed GD, antithyroid drugs for less than 3 months. PBMC-derived RNA was used for the TCR library. This clonotype was seen a few times. From germline, CDR1 is DFQATT and CDR2 SNEGSKA (reference sequence). The CDR3 covers 12 residues. Deletions cut 6 bases from V and 4 bases from J, with 12 bases between. Investigators prepared the TCR beta libraries by applying iRepertoire HTBI primers and Arm-PCR of CDR3 regions. MiXCR, run by TCRdb on the multiplex PCR reads, gives a single entry per CDR3 protein. In the table there are roughly 500,000 distinct CDR3 sequences, approximately 12% of which are singletons. These records were also assigned to another study, of T cells in Graves' hyperthyroidism and ophthalmopathy. That paper adds: Patients counted as stable if ophthalmopathy did not develop within 18 months.

The sample consisted of peripheral blood mononuclear cells (PBMCs), taken at new diagnosis, from a patient treated with antithyroid drugs. The origin of this receptor is a young woman with Graves disease. The rearrangement joins TRBV20-1 to TRBJ1-2; TRBD1 is a possible D gene (6 bases). The CDR3 here is CSAEGQAYGYTF. The DNA of the CDR3 is TGCAGTGCAGAGGGACAAGCCTATGGCTACACCTTC.